This is a list of T cell receptor beta chains from one sample in a study of human T cells and chemical hapten exposure. In TCRdb, the RACE reads were re-called with MiXCR into one record per CDR3 protein. The table records about 85,000 distinct CDR3 sequences, under 14% of them present only once. Specimen: whole blood, collected in connection with sensitization to the hapten diphenylcyclopropenone (DPC). The receptors shown here come from a man between 18 and 35 years old with alopecia areata. Some clones in this sample may be carry-over from other donors' samples. Each CDR3 is given with its conserved first and last residue. The D gene is left open where the match is weak. Only some rows state a clone size, as once, few, many or a class for expanded clones.

d_gene: -
v_gene: TRBV11-2
j_gene: TRBJ2-2
len: 13
abundance: many
CDR3nt: TGTGCCAGCAGCCCCGACCCGGAGGGGGAGCTGTTTTTT
CDR3aa: CASSPDPEGELFF

d_gene: TRBD1
v_gene: TRBV27
j_gene: TRBJ2-7
len: 13
abundance: many
CDR3nt: TGTGCCAGCAGTCTCAGGGGGACGGGAGAGCAGTACTTC
CDR3aa: CASSLRGTGEQYF

d_gene: -
v_gene: TRBV9
j_gene: TRBJ1-4
len: 13
abundance: few
CDR3nt: TGTGCCAGCAGCGCCGGGACCCAGGAAAAACTGTTTTTT
CDR3aa: CASSAGTQEKLFF

d_gene: -
v_gene: TRBV29-1
j_gene: TRBJ1-5
len: 13
abundance: many
CDR3nt: TGCAGCGTTGAACGGGAAGGAAATCAGCCCCAGCATTTT
CDR3aa: CSVEREGNQPQHF

d_gene: -
v_gene: TRBV29-1
j_gene: TRBJ1-1
len: 13
abundance: -
CDR3nt: TGCAGCGTTTTCGGCGGGGAAAGGGCTGAAGCTTTCTTT
CDR3aa: CSVFGGERAEAFF

d_gene: TRBD1
v_gene: TRBV7-9
j_gene: TRBJ2-6
len: 20
abundance: many
CDR3nt: TGTGCCAGCAGCTTAGTTTACCGGGACAGGAGTTCGTCTGGGGCCAACGTCCTGACTTTC
CDR3aa: CASSLVYRDRSSSGANVLTF

d_gene: -
v_gene: TRBV20-1
j_gene: TRBJ1-3
len: 17
abundance: -
CDR3nt: TGCAGTGCTAGAGATTATACCGCCGGGGGCTCTGGAAACACCATATATTTT
CDR3aa: CSARDYTAGGSGNTIYF

d_gene: -
v_gene: TRBV18
j_gene: TRBJ2-4
len: 14
abundance: many
CDR3nt: TGTGCCAGCTCCCCACCCGTAGCCAAAAACATTCAGTACTTC
CDR3aa: CASSPPVAKNIQYF

d_gene: TRBD1
v_gene: TRBV12-3/TRBV12-4
j_gene: TRBJ1-1
len: 14
abundance: few
CDR3nt: TGTGCCAGCAGGTCGACAGGGGGCCTCGTAAAAGCTTTCTTT
CDR3aa: CASRSTGGLVKAFF

d_gene: -
v_gene: TRBV28
j_gene: TRBJ1-3
len: 13
abundance: many
CDR3nt: TGTGCCAGCAGTTTAGTCGAAGGAAACACCATATATTTT
CDR3aa: CASSLVEGNTIYF

d_gene: -
v_gene: TRBV7-6
j_gene: TRBJ1-6
len: 15
abundance: few
CDR3nt: TGTGCCAGCAGCTTAGTCTCTCTGCCGAATTCACCCCTCCACTTT
CDR3aa: CASSLVSLPNSPLHF

d_gene: TRBD1
v_gene: TRBV3-1
j_gene: TRBJ2-1
len: 12
abundance: few
CDR3nt: TGTGCCAGCAGCAAATCGACAGGGGTTCAGTTCTTC
CDR3aa: CASSKSTGVQFF

d_gene: -
v_gene: TRBV7-8
j_gene: TRBJ2-3
len: 16
abundance: -
CDR3nt: TGTGCCAGCAGCTTAGGACGGCTACTAAGCACAGATACGCAGTATTTT
CDR3aa: CASSLGRLLSTDTQYF

d_gene: TRBD2
v_gene: TRBV7-2
j_gene: TRBJ2-1
len: 15
abundance: -
CDR3nt: TGTGCCAGCAGCTTAGTGGGGACTAGGTACAATGAGCAGTTCTTC
CDR3aa: CASSLVGTRYNEQFF

d_gene: -
v_gene: TRBV6-5
j_gene: TRBJ1-6
len: 16
abundance: few
CDR3nt: TGTGCCAGCAGTTACGAGGGAAGGGCCGAGAATTCACCCCTCCACTTT
CDR3aa: CASSYEGRAENSPLHF

d_gene: TRBD1
v_gene: TRBV6-5
j_gene: TRBJ2-3
len: 16
abundance: -
CDR3nt: TGTGCCAGCAGTCGTAAGGGACAGGGAGCAACAGATACGCAGTATTTT
CDR3aa: CASSRKGQGATDTQYF

d_gene: -
v_gene: TRBV28
j_gene: TRBJ2-1
len: 16
abundance: few
CDR3nt: TGTGCCAGCAGTAGCCCCGGGACCGACCGATACAATGAGCAGTTCTTC
CDR3aa: CASSSPGTDRYNEQFF

d_gene: -
v_gene: TRBV10-3
j_gene: TRBJ1-5
len: 12
abundance: -
CDR3nt: TGTGCCATCAGTGAGTCGGGGAGGGCCCAGCATTTT
CDR3aa: CAISESGRAQHF

d_gene: TRBD1
v_gene: TRBV10-3
j_gene: TRBJ2-5
len: 17
abundance: few
CDR3nt: TGTGCCATCAGTGACCCCCGGACAGGGATAACCCAAGAGACCCAGTACTTC
CDR3aa: CAISDPRTGITQETQYF

d_gene: TRBD2
v_gene: TRBV12-3/TRBV12-4
j_gene: TRBJ2-1
len: 14
abundance: many
CDR3nt: TGTGCCAGCAGTTTAGATTCTAGCGGGAATGAGCAGTTCTTC
CDR3aa: CASSLDSSGNEQFF

d_gene: TRBD2
v_gene: TRBV7-2
j_gene: TRBJ2-7
len: 18
abundance: -
CDR3nt: TGTGCCAGCAGCTTCCGGTCTAGCGGGTCCCGCAGCTCCTACGAGCAGTACTTC
CDR3aa: CASSFRSSGSRSSYEQYF

d_gene: -
v_gene: TRBV29-1
j_gene: TRBJ2-7
len: 11
abundance: many
CDR3nt: TGCAGCGCCTTGGGTCCCTACGAGCAGTACTTC
CDR3aa: CSALGPYEQYF

d_gene: TRBD1
v_gene: TRBV5-6
j_gene: TRBJ2-5
len: 15
abundance: many
CDR3nt: TGTGCCAGCAGCGCGACAGGGGGCGTGAAAGAGACCCAGTACTTC
CDR3aa: CASSATGGVKETQYF

d_gene: -
v_gene: TRBV5-6
j_gene: TRBJ2-7
len: 14
abundance: few
CDR3nt: TGTGCCAGCAGCTTCAACAGGGAGCCCTACGAGCAGTACTTC
CDR3aa: CASSFNREPYEQYF

d_gene: TRBD1
v_gene: TRBV5-4
j_gene: TRBJ1-4
len: 15
abundance: -
CDR3nt: TGTGCCAGCAGCCTAGACAGGGCCGCTAATGAAAAACTGTTTTTT
CDR3aa: CASSLDRAANEKLFF

d_gene: -
v_gene: TRBV7-2
j_gene: TRBJ2-1
len: 13
abundance: few
CDR3nt: TGTGCCAGCAGCGGCGAGTCCTACAATGAGCAGTTCTTC
CDR3aa: CASSGESYNEQFF

d_gene: -
v_gene: TRBV24-1
j_gene: TRBJ2-1
len: 13
abundance: few
CDR3nt: TGTGCCACCAAGGGGGGCCAGGACAATGAGCAGTTCTTC
CDR3aa: CATKGGQDNEQFF

d_gene: -
v_gene: TRBV7-9
j_gene: TRBJ2-7
len: 16
abundance: many
CDR3nt: TGTGCCAGCAGCTCACCGGGACACCTATTAGACTACGAGCAGTACTTC
CDR3aa: CASSSPGHLLDYEQYF

d_gene: TRBD1
v_gene: TRBV11-2
j_gene: TRBJ2-5
len: 16
abundance: few
CDR3nt: TGTGCCAGCAGCTCTCTTCCGACAGGGGGCTTAGAGACCCAGTACTTC
CDR3aa: CASSSLPTGGLETQYF

d_gene: -
v_gene: TRBV25-1
j_gene: TRBJ1-6
len: 14
abundance: -
CDR3nt: TGTGCCAGCAGTGAGGACTGGAAGAATTCACCCCTCCACTTT
CDR3aa: CASSEDWKNSPLHF

d_gene: -
v_gene: TRBV18
j_gene: TRBJ2-5
len: 13
abundance: -
CDR3nt: TGTGCCAGCTGCCGATCAGGGGCAGAGACCCAGTACTTC
CDR3aa: CASCRSGAETQYF

d_gene: TRBD1
v_gene: TRBV7-9
j_gene: TRBJ1-4
len: 15
abundance: many
CDR3nt: TGTGCCAGCAGGGGCCCGGGACAGGGGGAAGAAAAACTGTTTTTT
CDR3aa: CASRGPGQGEEKLFF

d_gene: TRBD1
v_gene: TRBV20-1
j_gene: TRBJ1-5
len: 14
abundance: few
CDR3nt: TGCAGTGCTAGAGGGGACAGCCAAAATCAGCCCCAGCATTTT
CDR3aa: CSARGDSQNQPQHF

d_gene: -
v_gene: TRBV12-3/TRBV12-4
j_gene: TRBJ2-2
len: 16
abundance: many
CDR3nt: TGTGCCAGCAGTTTCTTGGGCAGAGGATCTATGCGGGAGCTGTTTTTT
CDR3aa: CASSFLGRGSMRELFF

d_gene: -
v_gene: TRBV29-1
j_gene: TRBJ1-1
len: 14
abundance: -
CDR3nt: TGCAGCGTCAAACAGGGTGGTATGAACACTGAAGCTTTCTTT
CDR3aa: CSVKQGGMNTEAFF

d_gene: TRBD1
v_gene: TRBV7-6
j_gene: TRBJ2-3
len: 14
abundance: many
CDR3nt: TGTGCCAGCAGCTCAGGGGGTTACACAGATACGCAGTATTTT
CDR3aa: CASSSGGYTDTQYF

d_gene: -
v_gene: TRBV7-3
j_gene: TRBJ2-3
len: 14
abundance: few
CDR3nt: TGTGCCAGCAGCACCCGAGGCTCGAGAGATACGCAGTATTTT
CDR3aa: CASSTRGSRDTQYF

d_gene: -
v_gene: TRBV11-1
j_gene: TRBJ2-3
len: 12
abundance: -
CDR3nt: TGTGCCAGCAGCTTAGGGGAGGATACGCAGTATTTT
CDR3aa: CASSLGEDTQYF

d_gene: -
v_gene: TRBV28
j_gene: TRBJ1-4
len: 15
abundance: many
CDR3nt: TGTGCCAGCGGCGTCCCGCGTGCAACTAATGAAAAACTGTTTTTT
CDR3aa: CASGVPRATNEKLFF

d_gene: -
v_gene: TRBV14
j_gene: TRBJ2-5
len: 16
abundance: few
CDR3nt: TGTGCCAGCAGCCAAGATGTGGGGGCAGTCGCTGAGACCCAGTACTTC
CDR3aa: CASSQDVGAVAETQYF

d_gene: TRBD1
v_gene: TRBV4-2
j_gene: TRBJ2-7
len: 15
abundance: many
CDR3nt: TGTGCCAGCAGCCAAGAACGGGACAGCTCCTACGAGCAGTACTTC
CDR3aa: CASSQERDSSYEQYF

d_gene: -
v_gene: TRBV4-1
j_gene: TRBJ2-5
len: 15
abundance: many
CDR3nt: TGCGCCAGCAGCCAAGATCCCACCCTTTGGGAGACCCAGTACTTC
CDR3aa: CASSQDPTLWETQYF

d_gene: -
v_gene: TRBV5-5
j_gene: TRBJ1-1
len: 13
abundance: few
CDR3nt: TGTGCCAGCACAGGTTACTTGAACACTGAAGCTTTCTTT
CDR3aa: CASTGYLNTEAFF

d_gene: -
v_gene: TRBV7-2
j_gene: TRBJ2-2
len: 17
abundance: -
CDR3nt: TGTGCCAGCAGCTTCTCCGCGCAGAGGGCGCGGACCGGGGAGCTGTTTTTT
CDR3aa: CASSFSAQRARTGELFF

d_gene: TRBD1
v_gene: TRBV12-3/TRBV12-4
j_gene: TRBJ1-5
len: 15
abundance: few
CDR3nt: TGTGCCAGCAGTTACCGTCAGGGGGGCAATCAGCCCCAGCATTTT
CDR3aa: CASSYRQGGNQPQHF

d_gene: -
v_gene: TRBV5-4
j_gene: TRBJ1-5
len: 14
abundance: many
CDR3nt: TGTGCCAGCAGCTTGGCTGGGTCCCCCCAGCCCCAGCATTTT
CDR3aa: CASSLAGSPQPQHF

d_gene: TRBD2
v_gene: TRBV4-3
j_gene: TRBJ2-1
len: 18
abundance: -
CDR3nt: TGCGCCAGCAGCCAAGGTCTAGGACTAGCGACCTCCTACAATGAGCAGTTCTTC
CDR3aa: CASSQGLGLATSYNEQFF

d_gene: TRBD1
v_gene: TRBV6-5
j_gene: TRBJ2-4
len: 16
abundance: many
CDR3nt: TGTGCCAGCAGTTATTTTGGGACAGGGGACAAAAACATTCAGTACTTC
CDR3aa: CASSYFGTGDKNIQYF

d_gene: TRBD1
v_gene: TRBV20-1
j_gene: TRBJ1-6
len: 14
abundance: many
CDR3nt: TGCAGTGCTAGGAGGGGGCCCCTTTTTTCACCCCTCCACTTT
CDR3aa: CSARRGPLFSPLHF

d_gene: -
v_gene: TRBV10-1
j_gene: TRBJ2-1
len: 14
abundance: many
CDR3nt: TGCGCCAGCAGTGCAGCTGGCCCCTACAATGAGCAGTTCTTC
CDR3aa: CASSAAGPYNEQFF

d_gene: -
v_gene: TRBV15
j_gene: TRBJ2-5
len: 14
abundance: -
CDR3nt: TGTGCCACCAGCATTTCACAGGGAGGCGAGACCCAGTACTTC
CDR3aa: CATSISQGGETQYF